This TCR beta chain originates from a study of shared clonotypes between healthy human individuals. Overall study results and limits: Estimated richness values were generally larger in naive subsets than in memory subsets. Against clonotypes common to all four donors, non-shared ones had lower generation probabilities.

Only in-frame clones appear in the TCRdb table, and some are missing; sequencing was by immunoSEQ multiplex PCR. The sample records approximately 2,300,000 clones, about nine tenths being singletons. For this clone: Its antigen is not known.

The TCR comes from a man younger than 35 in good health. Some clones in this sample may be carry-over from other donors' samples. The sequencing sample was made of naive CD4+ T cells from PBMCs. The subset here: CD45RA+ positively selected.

CDR3 bases: TGTGCCAGCAGTTTAGCCTACGTTTTTACAGGAAACTATGGCTACACCTTC. Translation: CASSLAYVFTGNYGYTF. The rearrangement uses TRBV28 and TRBJ1-2, with D tentatively TRBD1 (5 bases). Between the trimmed V and J ends, which lost 2 bases and 2 bases, there was a span of 18 bases. CDR1 MDHEN and CDR2 SYDVKM come from the germline V gene. This CDR3 is 17 amino acids long.